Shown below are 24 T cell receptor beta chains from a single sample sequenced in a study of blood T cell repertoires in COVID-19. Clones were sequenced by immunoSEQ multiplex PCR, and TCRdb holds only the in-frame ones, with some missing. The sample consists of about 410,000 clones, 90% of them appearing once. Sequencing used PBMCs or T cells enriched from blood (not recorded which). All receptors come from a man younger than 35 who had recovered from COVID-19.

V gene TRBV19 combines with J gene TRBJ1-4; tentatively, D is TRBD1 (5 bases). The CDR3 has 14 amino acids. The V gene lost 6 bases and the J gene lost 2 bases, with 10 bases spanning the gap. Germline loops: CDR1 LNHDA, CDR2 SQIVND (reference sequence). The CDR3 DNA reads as TGTGCCAGTAGCACAGGTTCTACTAATGAAAAACTGTTTTTT. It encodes CASSTGSTNEKLFF.

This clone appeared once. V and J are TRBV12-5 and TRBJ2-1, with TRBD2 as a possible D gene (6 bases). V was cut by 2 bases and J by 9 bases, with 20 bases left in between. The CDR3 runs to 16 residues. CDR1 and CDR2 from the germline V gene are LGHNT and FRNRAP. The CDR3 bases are TGTGCTAGTGGTTTGCTTATGGCGGGGAACGGCAGTGAGCAGTTCTTC. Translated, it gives CASGLLMAGNGSEQFF.

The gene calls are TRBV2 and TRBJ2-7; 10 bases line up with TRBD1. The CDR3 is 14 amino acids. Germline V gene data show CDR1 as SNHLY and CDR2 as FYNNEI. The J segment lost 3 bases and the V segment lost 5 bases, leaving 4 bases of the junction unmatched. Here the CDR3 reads CASSPGTGDYEQYF. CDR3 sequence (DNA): TGTGCCAGCAGTCCCGGGACAGGGGACTACGAGCAGTACTTC.

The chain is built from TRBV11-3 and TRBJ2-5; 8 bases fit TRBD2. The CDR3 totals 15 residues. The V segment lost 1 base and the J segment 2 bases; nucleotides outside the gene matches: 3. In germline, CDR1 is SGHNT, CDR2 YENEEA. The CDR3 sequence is CASSLVTGGQETQYF. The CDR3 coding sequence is TGTGCCAGCAGCTTAGTTACGGGGGGGCAAGAGACCCAGTACTTC.

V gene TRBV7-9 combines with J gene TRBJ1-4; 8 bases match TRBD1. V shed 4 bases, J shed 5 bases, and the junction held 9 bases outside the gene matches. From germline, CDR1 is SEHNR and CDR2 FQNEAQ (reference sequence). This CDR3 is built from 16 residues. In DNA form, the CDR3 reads TGTGCCAGCAGCTCTCAACGGACAGGGCGGAATGAAAAACTGTTTTTT. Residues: CASSSQRTGRNEKLFF.

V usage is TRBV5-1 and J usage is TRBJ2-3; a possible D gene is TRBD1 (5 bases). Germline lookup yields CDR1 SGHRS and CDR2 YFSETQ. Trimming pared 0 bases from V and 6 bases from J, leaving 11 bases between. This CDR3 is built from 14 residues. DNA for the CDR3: TGCGCCAGCAGCTTGGGGACACCGTCCGATACGCAGTATTTT. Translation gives CASSLGTPSDTQYF. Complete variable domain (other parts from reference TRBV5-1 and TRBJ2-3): KAGVTQTPRYLIKTRGQQVTLSCSPISGHRSVSWYQQTPGQGLQFLFEYFSETQRNKGNFPGRFSGRQFSNSRSEMNVSTLELGDSALYLCASSLGTPSDTQYFGPGTRLTVL.

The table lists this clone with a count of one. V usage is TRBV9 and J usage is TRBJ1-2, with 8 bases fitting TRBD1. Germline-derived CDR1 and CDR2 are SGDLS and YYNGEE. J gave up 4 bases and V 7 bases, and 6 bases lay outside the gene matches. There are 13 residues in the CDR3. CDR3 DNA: TGTGCCAGCTCGGACAGGGCCGCCTATGGCTACACCTTC. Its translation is CASSDRAAYGYTF.

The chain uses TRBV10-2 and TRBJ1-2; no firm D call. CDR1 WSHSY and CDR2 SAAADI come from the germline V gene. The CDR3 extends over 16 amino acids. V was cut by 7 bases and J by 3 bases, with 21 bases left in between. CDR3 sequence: CASTHLWARTDYGYTF. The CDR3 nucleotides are TGCGCCAGCACCCATCTGTGGGCAAGAACCGACTATGGCTACACCTTC.

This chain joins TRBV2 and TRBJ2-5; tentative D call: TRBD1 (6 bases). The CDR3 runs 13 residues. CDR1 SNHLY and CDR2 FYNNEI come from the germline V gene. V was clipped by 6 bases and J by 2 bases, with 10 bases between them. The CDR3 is CASRRTEQETQYF. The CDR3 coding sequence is TGTGCCAGCAGGAGGACAGAGCAAGAGACCCAGTACTTC.

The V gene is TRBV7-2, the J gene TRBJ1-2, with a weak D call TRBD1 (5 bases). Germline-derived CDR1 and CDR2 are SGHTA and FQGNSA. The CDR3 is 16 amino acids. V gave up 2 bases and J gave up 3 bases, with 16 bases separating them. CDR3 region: CASSLTWGVTDYGYTF. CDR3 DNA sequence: TGTGCCAGCAGCTTAACGTGGGGGGTCACGGACTATGGCTACACCTTC.

This chain's CDR3 is CASSSAPGYQPQHF. The CDR3 DNA reads TGTGCCAGCAGTTCCGCCCCGGGATATCAGCCCCAGCATTTT. The chain uses TRBV6-1 and TRBJ1-5; D unresolved. The V and J ends lost 5 bases and 5 bases respectively, with 13 bases between them. The CDR3 is 14 amino acids. In germline, CDR1 is MNHNS, CDR2 SASEGT.

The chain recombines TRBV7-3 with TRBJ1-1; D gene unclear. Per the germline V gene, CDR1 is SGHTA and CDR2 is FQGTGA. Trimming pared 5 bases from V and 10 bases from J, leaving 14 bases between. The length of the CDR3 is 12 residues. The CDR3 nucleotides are TGTGCCAGCAGCCCGGGTCTCAACGCAGCTTTCTTT. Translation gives CASSPGLNAAFF.

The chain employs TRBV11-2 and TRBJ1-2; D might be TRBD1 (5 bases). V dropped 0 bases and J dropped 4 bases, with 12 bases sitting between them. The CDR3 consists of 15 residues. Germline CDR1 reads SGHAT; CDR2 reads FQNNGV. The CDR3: CASSLDRVQGYGYTF. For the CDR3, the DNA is TGTGCCAGCAGCTTAGACAGGGTCCAGGGCTATGGCTACACCTTC.

The CDR3 DNA reads as TGTGCCTGGGCGTCGGGCTCCTACAATGAGCAGTTCTTC. Residues: CAWASGSYNEQFF. This chain joins TRBV30 and TRBJ2-1; no reliable D call. Germline-derived CDR1 and CDR2 are GTSNPN and SVGIG (reference sequence). Trimming cost V 5 bases and J 0 bases, with 8 bases left between them. The CDR3 is made up of 13 amino acids.

The CDR3 is CASSQDISGATYNEQFF. The DNA for the CDR3 is TGTGCCAGCAGCCAAGATATTAGCGGGGCGACCTACAATGAGCAGTTCTTC. The genes are TRBV3-1 (or the pseudogene TRBV3-2) and TRBJ2-1; 8 bases fit TRBD2. The germline gives CDR1 LGHDT, CDR2 YNNKEL (reference sequence). J was trimmed by 2 bases and V by 0 bases; bases with no gene match: 6. The CDR3 length is 17 residues.

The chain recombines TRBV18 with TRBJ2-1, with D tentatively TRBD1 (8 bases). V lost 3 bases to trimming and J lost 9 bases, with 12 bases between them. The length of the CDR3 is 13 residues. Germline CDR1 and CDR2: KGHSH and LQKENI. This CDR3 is CASSPTGEGEQFF. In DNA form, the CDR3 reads TGTGCCAGCTCACCGACAGGGGAGGGTGAGCAGTTCTTC.

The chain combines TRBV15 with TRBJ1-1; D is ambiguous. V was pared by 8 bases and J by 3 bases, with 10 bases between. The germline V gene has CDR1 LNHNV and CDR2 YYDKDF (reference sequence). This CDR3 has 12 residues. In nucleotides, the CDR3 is TGTGCCACCGCAATTGGCCACACTGAAGCTTTCTTT. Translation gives CATAIGHTEAFF.

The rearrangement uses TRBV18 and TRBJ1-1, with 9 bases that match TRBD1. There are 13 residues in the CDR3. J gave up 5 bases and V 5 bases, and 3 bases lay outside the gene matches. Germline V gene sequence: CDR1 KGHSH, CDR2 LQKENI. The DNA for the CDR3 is TGTGCCAGCTCAGTCGGGACAGGGACTGAAGCTTTCTTT. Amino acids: CASSVGTGTEAFF.

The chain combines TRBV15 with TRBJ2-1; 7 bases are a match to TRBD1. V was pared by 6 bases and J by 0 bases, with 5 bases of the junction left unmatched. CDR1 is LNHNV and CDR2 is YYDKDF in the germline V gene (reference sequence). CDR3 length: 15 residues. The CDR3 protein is CATSTGQSSYNEQFF. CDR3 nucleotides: TGTGCCACCAGTACGGGACAGAGCTCCTACAATGAGCAGTTCTTC. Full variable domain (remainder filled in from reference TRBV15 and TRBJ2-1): DAMVIQNPRYQVTQFGKPVTLSCSQTLNHNVMYWYQQKSSQAPKLLFHYYDKDFNNEADTPDNFQSRRPNTSFCFLDIRSPGLGDTAMYLCATSTGQSSYNEQFFGPGTRLTVL.

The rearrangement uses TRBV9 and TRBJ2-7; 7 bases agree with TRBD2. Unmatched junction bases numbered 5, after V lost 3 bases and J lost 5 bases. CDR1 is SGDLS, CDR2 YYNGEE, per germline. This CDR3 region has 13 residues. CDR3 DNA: TGTGCCAGCAGCGCCAGTCGGGGGGACGAGCAGTACTTC. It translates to CASSASRGDEQYF.

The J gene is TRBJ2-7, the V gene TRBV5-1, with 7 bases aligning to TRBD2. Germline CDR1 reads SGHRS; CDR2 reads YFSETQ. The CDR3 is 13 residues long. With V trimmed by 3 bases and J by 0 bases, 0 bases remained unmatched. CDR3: CASSWDYSYEQYF. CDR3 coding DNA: TGCGCCAGCAGCTGGGACTACTCCTACGAGCAGTACTTC.

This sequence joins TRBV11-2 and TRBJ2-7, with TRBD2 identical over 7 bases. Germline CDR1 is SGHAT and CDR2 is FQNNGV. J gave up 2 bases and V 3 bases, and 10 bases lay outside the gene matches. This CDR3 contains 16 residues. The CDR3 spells CASSFYTGRSAYEQYF. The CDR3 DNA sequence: TGTGCCAGCAGCTTCTACACCGGGAGGTCTGCCTACGAGCAGTACTTC. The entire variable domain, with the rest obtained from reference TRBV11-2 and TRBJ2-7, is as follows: EAGVAQSPRYKIIEKRQSVAFWCNPISGHATLYWYQQILGQGPKLLIQFQNNGVVDDSQLPKDRFSAERLKGVDSTLKIQPAKLEDSAVYLCASSFYTGRSAYEQYFGPGTRLTVT.

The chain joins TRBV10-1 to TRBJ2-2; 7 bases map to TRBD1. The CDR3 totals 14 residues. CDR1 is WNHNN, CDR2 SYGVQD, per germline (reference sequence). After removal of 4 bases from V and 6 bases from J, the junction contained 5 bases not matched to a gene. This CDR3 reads CASSVDRVPGELFF. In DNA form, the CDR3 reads TGCGCCAGCAGTGTTGACAGGGTGCCCGGGGAGCTGTTTTTT.

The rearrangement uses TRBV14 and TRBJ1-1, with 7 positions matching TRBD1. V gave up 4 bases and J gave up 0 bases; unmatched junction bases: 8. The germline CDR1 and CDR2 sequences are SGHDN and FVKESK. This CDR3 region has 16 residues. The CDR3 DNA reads TGTGCCAGCAGCCGGCAGGGGGGTTCGGTGAACACTGAAGCTTTCTTT. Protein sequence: CASSRQGGSVNTEAFF.